The clone carrying this T cell receptor (beta chain) was recorded many times. As yet, its antigen is unknown. The data were obtained in a study of early T cells in non-severe SARS-CoV-2 infection. As for the study in general: Bulk RNA from unsorted whole blood was sequenced; chains were unpaired. Study-wide results and limits: CD4 and private specificities were missed by VDJdb matching, which favored anti-spike CD8 responses.

The CDR3 is made up of 14 amino acids. Trimming left V 4 bases short and J 6 bases short, with 13 bases between. Germline lookup yields CDR1 SGHRS and CDR2 YFSETQ. Unique molecular identifiers were affixed to single, distinct cDNA molecules. TCRdb used MiXCR to reprocess the 5' RACE reads, holding one entry per CDR3 protein. The table lists 37,000 or so distinct CDR3 sequences, roughly 6.3% of them singletons, with approximately 6% in the top ten. The sample was whole blood. The receptor was derived from an adult who was a healthcare worker with PCR-confirmed SARS-CoV-2 infection or an uninfected control (not recorded which). The chain recombines TRBV5-1 with TRBJ2-2, with D unresolved. The CDR3 is CASSQSNLPGELFF. The CDR3, as DNA: TGCGCCAGCAGCCAATCCAACTTGCCCGGGGAGCTGTTTTTT.